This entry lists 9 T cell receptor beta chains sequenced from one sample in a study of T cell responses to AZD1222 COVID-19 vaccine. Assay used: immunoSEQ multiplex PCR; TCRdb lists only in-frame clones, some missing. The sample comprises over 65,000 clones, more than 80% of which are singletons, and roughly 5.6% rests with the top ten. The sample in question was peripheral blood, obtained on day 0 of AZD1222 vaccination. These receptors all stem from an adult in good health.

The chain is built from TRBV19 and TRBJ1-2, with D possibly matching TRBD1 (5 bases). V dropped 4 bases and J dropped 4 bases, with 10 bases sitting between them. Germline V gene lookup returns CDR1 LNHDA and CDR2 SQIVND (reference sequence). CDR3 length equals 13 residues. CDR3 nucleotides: TGTGCCAGTAGTAATATACAGGCCTATGGCTACACCTTC. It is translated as CASSNIQAYGYTF.

CDR3 sequence: CASSAGGGREIYGYTF. The CDR3 nucleotides are TGTGCCAGCAGCGCGGGGGGGGGCAGGGAAATATATGGCTACACCTTC. The gene calls are TRBV7-2 and TRBJ1-2; possibly TRBD1 for D (6 bases). Germline CDR1 reads SGHTA; CDR2 reads FQGNSA. This CDR3 contains 16 residues. V was cut by 5 bases and J by 5 bases, with 21 bases left in between.

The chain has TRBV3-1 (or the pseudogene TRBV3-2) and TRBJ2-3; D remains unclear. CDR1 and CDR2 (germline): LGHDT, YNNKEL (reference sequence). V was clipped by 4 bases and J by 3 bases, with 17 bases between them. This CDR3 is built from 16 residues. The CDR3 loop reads CASSLLTTLQTDTQYF. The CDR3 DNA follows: TGTGCCAGCAGCCTCCTAACTACCTTACAAACAGATACGCAGTATTTT.

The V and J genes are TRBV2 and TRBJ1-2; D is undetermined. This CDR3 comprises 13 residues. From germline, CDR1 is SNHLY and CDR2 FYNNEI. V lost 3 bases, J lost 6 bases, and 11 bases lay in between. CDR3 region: CASSERQQNGYTF. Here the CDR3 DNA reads TGTGCCAGCAGTGAGCGGCAGCAGAATGGCTACACCTTC.

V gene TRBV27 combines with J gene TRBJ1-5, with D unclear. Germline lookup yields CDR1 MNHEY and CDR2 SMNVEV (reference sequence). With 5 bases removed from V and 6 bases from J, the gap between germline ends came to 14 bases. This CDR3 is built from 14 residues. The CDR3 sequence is CASSPSGVAQPQHF. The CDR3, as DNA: TGTGCCAGCAGTCCCTCCGGGGTTGCTCAGCCCCAGCATTTT.

The CDR3 sequence: CASSLSGLRGEQFF. CDR3 DNA sequence: TGTGCCAGCAGTTTGTCAGGACTCCGGGGTGAGCAGTTCTTC. This sequence joins TRBV6-2 or TRBV6-3 and TRBJ2-1, with a tentative D call TRBD2 (5 bases). This CDR3 region has 14 residues. Germline loops: CDR1 MNHEY, CDR2 SVGEGT. V gave up 4 bases and J gave up 9 bases, with 16 bases separating them.

DNA of the CDR3: TGCGCCAGCAGAGCGGGACAGGGGTCGTTTGGCTACACCTTC. This encodes CASRAGQGSFGYTF. This chain links TRBV5-1 with TRBJ1-2; 10 bases match TRBD1. Germline assignment: CDR1 SGHRS and CDR2 YFSETQ. The CDR3 consists of 14 residues. V was clipped by 5 bases and J by 7 bases; unmatched bases: 8.

CDR3 loop: CASSLSDRVSNEQFF. The CDR3 DNA is TGTGCCAGCAGCTTGTCGGACAGAGTGTCTAATGAGCAGTTCTTC. The chain recombines TRBV7-9 with TRBJ2-1; D is possibly TRBD1 (6 bases). The CDR3 is made up of 15 amino acids. Germline V lookup: CDR1 SEHNR, CDR2 FQNEAQ (reference sequence). The V and J ends lost 3 bases and 7 bases respectively, with 16 bases between them.

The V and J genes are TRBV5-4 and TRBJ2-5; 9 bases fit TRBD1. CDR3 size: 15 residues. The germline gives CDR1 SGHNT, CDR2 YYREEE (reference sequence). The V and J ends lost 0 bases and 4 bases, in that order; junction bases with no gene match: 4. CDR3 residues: CASSLGQGVRETQYF. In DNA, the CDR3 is TGTGCCAGCAGCTTGGGACAGGGGGTACGAGAGACCCAGTACTTC. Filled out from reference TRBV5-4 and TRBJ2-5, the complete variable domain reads ETGVTQSPTHLIKTRGQQVTLRCSSQSGHNTVSWYQQALGQGPQFIFQYYREEENGRGNFPPRFSGLQFPNYSSELNVNALELDDSALYLCASSLGQGVRETQYFGPGTRLLVL.